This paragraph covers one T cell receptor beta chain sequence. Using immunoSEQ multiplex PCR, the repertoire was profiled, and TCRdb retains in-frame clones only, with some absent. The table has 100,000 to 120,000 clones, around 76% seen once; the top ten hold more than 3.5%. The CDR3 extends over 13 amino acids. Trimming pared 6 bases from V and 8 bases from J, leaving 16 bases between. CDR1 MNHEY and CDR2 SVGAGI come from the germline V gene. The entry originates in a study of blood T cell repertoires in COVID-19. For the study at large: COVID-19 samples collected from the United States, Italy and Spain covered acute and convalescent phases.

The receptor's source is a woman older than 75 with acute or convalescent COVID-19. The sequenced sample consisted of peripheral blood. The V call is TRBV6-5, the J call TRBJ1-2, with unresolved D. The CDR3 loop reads CASSAPGSLGYTF. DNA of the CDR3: TGTGCCAGCAGCGCACCGGGTTCTTTGGGCTACACCTTC.